A selection of T cell receptor beta chains follows, all from one sample in a study of neurological immune-mediated disorders. Via MiXCR, TCRdb re-called the 5' RACE reads, giving one row per CDR3 protein. The sample includes over 65,000 distinct CDR3 sequences, 2.5% to 3% of them seen just once. Material: PBMCs. All receptors come from a woman aged 30 to 39 with multiple sclerosis. CDR3s include the opening cysteine and the closing phenylalanine or tryptophan. The order of the fields is D gene, V gene, clone size, J gene, CDR3 DNA, CDR3 protein. The D gene is left open where the match is weak. Clone sizes are shown as how often the clone was seen (once, few, many) or a class if it is expanded.

D gene: NA
V gene: TRBV4-3
clone size: many
J gene: TRBJ2-2
CDR3 DNA: TGCGCCAGCAGCCAAGGACTCTACACCGGGGAGCTGTTTTTT
CDR3 protein: CASSQGLYTGELFF

D gene: NA
V gene: TRBV18
clone size: many
J gene: TRBJ2-2
CDR3 DNA: TGTGCCAGCTCACCTCTTGACAGCGCTAACACCGGGGAGCTGTTTTTT
CDR3 protein: CASSPLDSANTGELFF

D gene: TRBD1
V gene: TRBV2
clone size: many
J gene: TRBJ2-1
CDR3 DNA: TGTGCCAGCGGGAGACAGGGGGGTTTGGGTGAGCAGTTCTTC
CDR3 protein: CASGRQGGLGEQFF

D gene: TRBD2
V gene: TRBV20-1
clone size: many
J gene: TRBJ2-1
CDR3 DNA: TGCAGTGCTAGAGATCCTCTAGCGGGGTACAATGAGCAGTTCTTC
CDR3 protein: CSARDPLAGYNEQFF

D gene: NA
V gene: TRBV12-3/TRBV12-4
clone size: many
J gene: TRBJ1-5
CDR3 DNA: TGTGCCAGCAGTTTTCGAGGGTCCACAGGGATGAATCAGCCCCAGCATTTT
CDR3 protein: CASSFRGSTGMNQPQHF

D gene: NA
V gene: TRBV5-1
clone size: many
J gene: TRBJ2-7
CDR3 DNA: TGCGCCAGCAGCGGGCTTATCCGCTACGAGCAGTACTTC
CDR3 protein: CASSGLIRYEQYF

D gene: NA
V gene: TRBV6-2/TRBV6-3
clone size: many
J gene: TRBJ2-4
CDR3 DNA: TGTGCCAGCAGTTACGGGAAAAACATTCAGTACTTC
CDR3 protein: CASSYGKNIQYF

D gene: NA
V gene: TRBV12-3/TRBV12-4
clone size: many
J gene: TRBJ1-3
CDR3 DNA: NA
CDR3 protein: CASSPPGRTSTLDF

D gene: NA
V gene: TRBV7-9
clone size: many
J gene: TRBJ2-2
CDR3 DNA: TGTGCCAGCAGTCCACAGTCCGGGGAGCTGTTTTTT
CDR3 protein: CASSPQSGELFF

D gene: TRBD1
V gene: TRBV3-1
clone size: many
J gene: TRBJ1-4
CDR3 DNA: TGTGCCAGCAGCCGGGACAGGGAGGAAAAACTGTTTTTT
CDR3 protein: CASSRDREEKLFF

D gene: NA
V gene: TRBV5-1
clone size: many
J gene: TRBJ1-2
CDR3 DNA: TGCGCCAGCAGCTTGGCGGACAGTGACTATGGCTACACCTTC
CDR3 protein: CASSLADSDYGYTF

D gene: NA
V gene: TRBV20-1
clone size: many
J gene: TRBJ2-2
CDR3 DNA: TGCAGTGCTCCCAACTTCAGGGTCACCGGGGAGCTGTTTTTT
CDR3 protein: CSAPNFRVTGELFF

D gene: NA
V gene: TRBV30
clone size: many
J gene: TRBJ2-3
CDR3 DNA: TGTGCCTGGAGCACAGATACGCAGTATTTT
CDR3 protein: CAWSTDTQYF

D gene: NA
V gene: TRBV7-8
clone size: many
J gene: TRBJ2-7
CDR3 DNA: TGTGCCAGCAGCCCAGACAGTCTCTACGAGCAGTACTTC
CDR3 protein: CASSPDSLYEQYF

D gene: NA
V gene: TRBV5-6
clone size: many
J gene: TRBJ1-1
CDR3 DNA: TGTGCCAGCAGCTCCCTTGGAGGTGAAGCTTTCTTT
CDR3 protein: CASSSLGGEAFF

D gene: NA
V gene: TRBV29-1
clone size: many
J gene: TRBJ1-1
CDR3 DNA: TGCACCTGGACAGCCAACGAAGCTTTCTTT
CDR3 protein: CTWTANEAFF

D gene: TRBD1
V gene: TRBV18
clone size: many
J gene: TRBJ2-7
CDR3 DNA: TGTGCCAGCTCACCACTACAGGGGAGCTCCTACGAGCAGTACTTC
CDR3 protein: CASSPLQGSSYEQYF

D gene: NA
V gene: TRBV7-9
clone size: many
J gene: TRBJ1-1
CDR3 DNA: TGTGCCAGCAGCTCCCCGGGCACTGAAGCTTTCTTT
CDR3 protein: CASSSPGTEAFF

D gene: NA
V gene: TRBV6-1
clone size: many
J gene: TRBJ2-7
CDR3 DNA: TGTGCCAGCAGTGAAGACAGGTTTTTCACCTACGAGCAGTACTTC
CDR3 protein: CASSEDRFFTYEQYF

D gene: NA
V gene: TRBV7-8
clone size: many
J gene: TRBJ2-7
CDR3 DNA: TGTGCCAGCAGCTTAGGACCCGGCCTCCTCGAGCAGTACTTC
CDR3 protein: CASSLGPGLLEQYF

D gene: NA
V gene: TRBV5-1
clone size: many
J gene: TRBJ2-7
CDR3 DNA: TGCGCCAGCAGCTTGGCCGCGAACTACGAGCAGTACTTC
CDR3 protein: CASSLAANYEQYF

D gene: NA
V gene: TRBV20-1
clone size: many
J gene: TRBJ2-6
CDR3 DNA: TGCAGTGCTCCCCTGGGGTTCTCTGGGGCCAACGTCCTGACTTTC
CDR3 protein: CSAPLGFSGANVLTF

D gene: NA
V gene: TRBV11-3
clone size: many
J gene: TRBJ2-1
CDR3 DNA: TGTGCCAGCAGCTTAGATCTGATGGTAGCGGAGGGCTATGAGCAGTTCTTC
CDR3 protein: CASSLDLMVAEGYEQFF

D gene: NA
V gene: TRBV12-3/TRBV12-4
clone size: many
J gene: TRBJ1-2
CDR3 DNA: TGTGCCAGCACCCCGGCCTCGGGGTTTGGCTACACCTTC
CDR3 protein: CASTPASGFGYTF

D gene: NA
V gene: TRBV5-6
clone size: many
J gene: TRBJ2-2
CDR3 DNA: TGTGCCAGCAGCTTAGCCGGGGAGCTGTTTTTT
CDR3 protein: CASSLAGELFF

D gene: NA
V gene: TRBV6-5
clone size: many
J gene: TRBJ2-3
CDR3 DNA: TGTGCCAGCAGTTCAACAACTACTAGCACAGATACGCAGTATTTT
CDR3 protein: CASSSTTTSTDTQYF

D gene: NA
V gene: TRBV12-3/TRBV12-4
clone size: many
J gene: TRBJ1-5
CDR3 DNA: TGTGCCAGCAGAGGATCTGGCAATCAGCCCCAGCATTTT
CDR3 protein: CASRGSGNQPQHF

D gene: TRBD1
V gene: TRBV12-3/TRBV12-4
clone size: many
J gene: TRBJ2-7
CDR3 DNA: TGTGCCAGTCGACCCGGGACAGGGTATGCCCTTTTGTTC
CDR3 protein: CASRPGTGYALLF

D gene: NA
V gene: TRBV20-1
clone size: many
J gene: TRBJ2-5
CDR3 DNA: TGCAGTGCTCAATCGAGGGAGACCCAGTACTTC
CDR3 protein: CSAQSRETQYF

D gene: NA
V gene: TRBV7-9
clone size: many
J gene: TRBJ1-1
CDR3 DNA: TGTGCCAGCTGCCGGGACACGAACACTGAAGCTTTCTTT
CDR3 protein: CASCRDTNTEAFF

D gene: TRBD2
V gene: TRBV12-3/TRBV12-4
clone size: many
J gene: TRBJ2-2
CDR3 DNA: TGTGCCAGCAGTTTTGGGGTAGCGGGAGGGCCTGAGGAGGGCACCGGGGAGCTGTTTTTT
CDR3 protein: CASSFGVAGGPEEGTGELFF

D gene: NA
V gene: TRBV7-2
clone size: many
J gene: TRBJ2-2
CDR3 DNA: TGTGCCAGCAGCTACACAGGGCCGAACACCGGGGAGCTGTTTTTT
CDR3 protein: CASSYTGPNTGELFF

D gene: TRBD1
V gene: TRBV20-1
clone size: many
J gene: TRBJ1-6
CDR3 DNA: TGCAGTGCTCTCACCGACGACAGGGGTAATTCACCCCTCCACTTT
CDR3 protein: CSALTDDRGNSPLHF

D gene: NA
V gene: TRBV5-5
clone size: many
J gene: TRBJ2-7
CDR3 DNA: TGTGCCAGCAGCTGGGGTTTGTCGACTGAGCAGTACTTC
CDR3 protein: CASSWGLSTEQYF

D gene: NA
V gene: TRBV5-1
clone size: many
J gene: TRBJ2-5
CDR3 DNA: TGCGCCAGCAGCTTGATAGTTGGGGAGACCCAGTACTTC
CDR3 protein: CASSLIVGETQYF

D gene: NA
V gene: TRBV18
clone size: many
J gene: TRBJ1-1
CDR3 DNA: TGTGCCAGCTCTTCCGGCAGCCAGAACACTGAAGCTTTCTTT
CDR3 protein: CASSSGSQNTEAFF

D gene: NA
V gene: TRBV28
clone size: many
J gene: TRBJ1-2
CDR3 DNA: TGTGCCAGCCTTAGGGGGACTGGTGGCTACACCTTC
CDR3 protein: CASLRGTGGYTF

D gene: NA
V gene: TRBV5-1
clone size: many
J gene: TRBJ1-6
CDR3 DNA: TGCGCCAGCAGCTTGGAGTCCCAAGGGTATCACTTT
CDR3 protein: CASSLESQGYHF

D gene: TRBD2
V gene: TRBV28
clone size: many
J gene: TRBJ2-1
CDR3 DNA: TGTGCCAGCAGTATCCCCGTTGGCGGGAGGGTTTACAATGAGCAGTTCTTC
CDR3 protein: CASSIPVGGRVYNEQFF

D gene: TRBD1
V gene: TRBV7-2
clone size: many
J gene: TRBJ2-3
CDR3 DNA: TGTGCCAGCAGCCGAACGGCCAGGGGGAAAGCGACAGATACGCAGTATTTT
CDR3 protein: CASSRTARGKATDTQYF

D gene: NA
V gene: TRBV5-1
clone size: many
J gene: TRBJ2-7
CDR3 DNA: TGCGCCAGCAGCCCGGAGGGCTACGAGCAGTACTTC
CDR3 protein: CASSPEGYEQYF